This is a list of T cell receptor beta chains from one sample in a study of cytomegalovirus exposure and HLA in healthy donors. The data were produced by immunoSEQ multiplex PCR, yet TCRdb's version contains in-frame clones alone and is incomplete. The sample table sets out about 20,000 clones. Sequenced sample: PBMCs. These receptors originate from a man in his sixties in good health and CMV-seropositive. The CDR3 runs from the conserved cysteine through the conserved F or W. Each record gives: J gene, V gene, CDR3 protein.

j_gene: TRBJ2-3; v_gene: TRBV20-1; CDR3aa: CSARQTDTQYF
j_gene: TRBJ1-2; v_gene: TRBV7-9; CDR3aa: CASSSDRAGGFGYTF
j_gene: TRBJ1-1; v_gene: TRBV5-1; CDR3aa: CASSLARQGTEAFF
j_gene: TRBJ1-2; v_gene: TRBV9; CDR3aa: CASSLDGDGYTF
j_gene: TRBJ2-7; v_gene: TRBV7-2; CDR3aa: CASRPGQGYEQYF
j_gene: TRBJ1-4; v_gene: TRBV4-1; CDR3aa: CASSSSWGQGEKLFF
j_gene: TRBJ1-5; v_gene: TRBV2; CDR3aa: CASSDGGGSNQPQHF
j_gene: TRBJ2-7; v_gene: TRBV27; CDR3aa: CASSDPGGREQYF
j_gene: TRBJ1-1; v_gene: TRBV5-6; CDR3aa: CASRQQGWDTEAFF
j_gene: TRBJ1-2; v_gene: TRBV5-4; CDR3aa: CASSIGQTINYGYTF
j_gene: TRBJ2-7; v_gene: TRBV29-1; CDR3aa: CSVERDSYEQYF
j_gene: TRBJ2-1; v_gene: TRBV7-9; CDR3aa: CASRTSGSIDEQFF
j_gene: TRBJ1-4; v_gene: TRBV7-9; CDR3aa: CASSPNDREREKLFF
j_gene: TRBJ2-7; v_gene: TRBV5-4; CDR3aa: CASSLATSGRVEQYF
j_gene: TRBJ2-3; v_gene: TRBV5-1; CDR3aa: CASSIRDSKDTQYF
j_gene: TRBJ2-7; v_gene: TRBV5-6; CDR3aa: CASSRADFHYEQYF
j_gene: TRBJ1-2; v_gene: TRBV18; CDR3aa: CASSPGTGERIYGYTF
j_gene: TRBJ1-1; v_gene: TRBV7-9; CDR3aa: CASSYTGGSTEAFF
j_gene: TRBJ2-7; v_gene: TRBV28; CDR3aa: CASSLLRSGPYEQYF
j_gene: TRBJ1-2; v_gene: TRBV25-1; CDR3aa: CASSEFEGKGDYGYTF
j_gene: TRBJ2-2; v_gene: TRBV11-3; CDR3aa: CASSFTANTGELFF
j_gene: TRBJ1-1; v_gene: TRBV20-1; CDR3aa: CSAHPTEAFF
j_gene: TRBJ2-7; v_gene: TRBV6-5; CDR3aa: CASSYKREGAYEQYF
j_gene: TRBJ2-7; v_gene: TRBV7-6; CDR3aa: CASSSSGTGGEQYF
j_gene: TRBJ1-2; v_gene: TRBV19; CDR3aa: CASSIDSGYTF
j_gene: TRBJ2-1; v_gene: TRBV5-1; CDR3aa: CASSLTSGTRNEQFF
j_gene: TRBJ2-5; v_gene: TRBV18; CDR3aa: CASSPDTETQYF
j_gene: TRBJ2-5; v_gene: TRBV10-2; CDR3aa: CASSGRTGPQETQYF
j_gene: TRBJ2-1; v_gene: TRBV6-5; CDR3aa: CASSYNQLASSEQFF
j_gene: TRBJ1-2; v_gene: TRBV7-9; CDR3aa: CASSFGQGNNYGYTF
j_gene: TRBJ2-7; v_gene: TRBV5-6; CDR3aa: CASSPRTSGRGGAYEQYF
j_gene: TRBJ2-5; v_gene: TRBV7-6; CDR3aa: CASSIQGSQYF
j_gene: TRBJ1-2; v_gene: TRBV29-1; CDR3aa: CSVDRGNF
j_gene: -; v_gene: TRBV5-1; CDR3aa: CASSSTSTRHEQYF
j_gene: TRBJ2-7; v_gene: TRBV27; CDR3aa: CASRFDAFRSSYEQYF
j_gene: TRBJ2-7; v_gene: TRBV7-9; CDR3aa: CASSSNYEQYF
j_gene: TRBJ2-7; v_gene: TRBV5-1; CDR3aa: CASSPLATPQVWYF
j_gene: TRBJ2-6; v_gene: TRBV29-1; CDR3aa: CSAEQGANVLTF
j_gene: TRBJ1-2; v_gene: TRBV6-5; CDR3aa: CASSYRLGGGYTF
j_gene: TRBJ2-7; v_gene: TRBV25-1; CDR3aa: CASSFQGVTYEQYF
j_gene: TRBJ1-4; v_gene: TRBV7-9; CDR3aa: CASSLREKLFF
j_gene: TRBJ1-2; v_gene: TRBV28; CDR3aa: CASRKCGVGTGLLDYGYTF
j_gene: TRBJ1-5; v_gene: TRBV7-2; CDR3aa: CASSLVGQGNQPQHF
j_gene: TRBJ1-4; v_gene: TRBV6-1; CDR3aa: CASSVTRTNEKLFF
j_gene: TRBJ2-1; v_gene: TRBV7-6; CDR3aa: CASSTKIPESGRDNEQFF
j_gene: TRBJ1-2; v_gene: TRBV19; CDR3aa: CASSILGQYVYGYTF
j_gene: TRBJ2-7; v_gene: TRBV5-1; CDR3aa: CASSLDGLPKQYF
j_gene: TRBJ2-5; v_gene: TRBV2; CDR3aa: CASKYGSGETQYF